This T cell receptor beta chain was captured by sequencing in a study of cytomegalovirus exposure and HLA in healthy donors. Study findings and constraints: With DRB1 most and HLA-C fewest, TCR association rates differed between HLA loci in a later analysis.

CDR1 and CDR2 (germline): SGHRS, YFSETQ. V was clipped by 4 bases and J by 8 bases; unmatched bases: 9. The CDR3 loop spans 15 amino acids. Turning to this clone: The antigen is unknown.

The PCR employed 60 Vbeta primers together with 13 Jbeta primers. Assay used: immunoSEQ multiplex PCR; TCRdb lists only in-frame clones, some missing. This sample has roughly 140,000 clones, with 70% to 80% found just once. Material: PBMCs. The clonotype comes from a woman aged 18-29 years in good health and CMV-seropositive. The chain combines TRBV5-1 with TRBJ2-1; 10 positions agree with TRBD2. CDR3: CASSPGLADRYEQFF. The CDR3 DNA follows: TGCGCCAGCAGCCCTGGACTAGCGGACCGGTATGAGCAGTTCTTC.